The clone carrying this T cell receptor beta chain appeared many times. Its specificity is unknown. The data stem from a study of early T cells in non-severe SARS-CoV-2 infection. Looking at the study overall: Sequencing targeted bulk RNA from unsorted whole blood, leaving chains unpaired.

As part of library construction, unique molecular identifiers were attached to individual cDNA molecules. TCRdb called the 5' RACE reads again in MiXCR, with one record for every CDR3 protein. The sample includes some 42,000 distinct CDR3 sequences, about 6% of them seen just once. CDR3 length equals 12 residues. Germline CDR1 reads DFQATT; CDR2 reads SNEGSKA (reference sequence). V lost 3 bases and J lost 9, with 9 bases in between. Findings of the study overall: In VDJdb matching, anti-spike CD8 responses were favored while private and CD4 specificities went missing.

This TCR was sampled from an adult who was a healthcare worker with PCR-confirmed SARS-CoV-2 infection or an uninfected control (not recorded which). The rearrangement links TRBV20-1 to TRBJ1-6; D not resolved. The sequences come from whole blood, collected at baseline. For the CDR3, the DNA is TGCAGTGCTAGTCGAAGCGGTTCACCCCTCCACTTT. Translated, it gives CSASRSGSPLHF.